This T cell receptor beta chain came from a study of blood T cell repertoires in COVID-19. Background on the study: The United States, Italy and Spain provided the acute and convalescent COVID-19 samples.

In the authors' workflow: Nucleated cell counts were estimated from reference gene primer amplification. The assay was immunoSEQ multiplex PCR, and TCRdb's table has in-frame clones only and misses some. V and J calls plus clone size are reproduced from that table; the DNA served to infer D and trimming. Of some 190,000 clones listed, around 85% are singletons. The CDR3 sequence is 15 residues long. The V gene's germline CDR1 is SGHTA and CDR2 FQGNSA. Between the trimmed V and J ends, which lost 1 base and 11 bases, there was a span of 18 bases. The TCR was taken from an older woman with acute or convalescent COVID-19. Sample: peripheral blood. This chain joins TRBV7-2 and TRBJ1-5, with D possibly TRBD1 on 5 matching bases. CDR3: CASSLVLGQGISQHF. The CDR3 DNA is TGTGCCAGCAGCTTAGTTTTGGGTCAGGGTATCTCCCAGCATTTT.